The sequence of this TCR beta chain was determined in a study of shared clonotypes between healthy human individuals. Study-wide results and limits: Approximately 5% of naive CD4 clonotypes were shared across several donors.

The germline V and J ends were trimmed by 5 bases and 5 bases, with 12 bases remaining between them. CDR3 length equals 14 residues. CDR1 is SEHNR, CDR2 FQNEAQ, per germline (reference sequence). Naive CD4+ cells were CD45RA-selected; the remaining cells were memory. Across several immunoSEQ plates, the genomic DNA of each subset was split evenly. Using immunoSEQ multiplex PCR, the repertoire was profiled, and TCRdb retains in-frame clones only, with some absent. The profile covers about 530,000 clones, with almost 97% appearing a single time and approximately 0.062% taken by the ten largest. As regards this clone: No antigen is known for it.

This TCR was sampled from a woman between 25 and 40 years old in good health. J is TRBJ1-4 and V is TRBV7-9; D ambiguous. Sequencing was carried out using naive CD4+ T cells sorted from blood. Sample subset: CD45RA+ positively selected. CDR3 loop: CASSPHRNNEKLFF. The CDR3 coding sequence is TGTGCCAGCAGCCCTCACCGCAACAATGAAAAACTGTTTTTT. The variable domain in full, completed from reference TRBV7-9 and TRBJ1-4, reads DTGVSQNPRHKITKRGQNVTFRCDPISEHNRLYWYRQTLGQGPEFLTYFQNEAQLEKSRLLSDRFSAERPKGSFSTLEIQRTEQGDSAMYLCASSPHRNNEKLFFGSGTQLSVL.